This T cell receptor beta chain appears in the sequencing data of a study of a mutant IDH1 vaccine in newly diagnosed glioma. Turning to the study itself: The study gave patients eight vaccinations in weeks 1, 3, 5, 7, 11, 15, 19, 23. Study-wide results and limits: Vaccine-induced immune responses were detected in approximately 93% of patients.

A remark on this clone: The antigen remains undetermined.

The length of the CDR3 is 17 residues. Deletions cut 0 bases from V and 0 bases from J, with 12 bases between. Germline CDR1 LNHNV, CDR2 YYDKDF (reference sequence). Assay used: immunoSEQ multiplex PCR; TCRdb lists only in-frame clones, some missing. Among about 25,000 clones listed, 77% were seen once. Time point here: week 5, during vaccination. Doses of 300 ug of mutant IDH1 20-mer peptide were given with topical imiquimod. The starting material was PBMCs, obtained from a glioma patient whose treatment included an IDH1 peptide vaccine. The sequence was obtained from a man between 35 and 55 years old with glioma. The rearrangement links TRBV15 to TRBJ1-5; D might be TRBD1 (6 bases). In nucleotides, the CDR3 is TGTGCCACCAGCAGAGATTACAGGGATGATAGCAATCAGCCCCAGCATTTT. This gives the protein CATSRDYRDDSNQPQHF. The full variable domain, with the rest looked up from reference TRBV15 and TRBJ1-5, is DAMVIQNPRYQVTQFGKPVTLSCSQTLNHNVMYWYQQKSSQAPKLLFHYYDKDFNNEADTPDNFQSRRPNTSFCFLDIRSPGLGDTAMYLCATSRDYRDDSNQPQHFGDGTRLSIL.